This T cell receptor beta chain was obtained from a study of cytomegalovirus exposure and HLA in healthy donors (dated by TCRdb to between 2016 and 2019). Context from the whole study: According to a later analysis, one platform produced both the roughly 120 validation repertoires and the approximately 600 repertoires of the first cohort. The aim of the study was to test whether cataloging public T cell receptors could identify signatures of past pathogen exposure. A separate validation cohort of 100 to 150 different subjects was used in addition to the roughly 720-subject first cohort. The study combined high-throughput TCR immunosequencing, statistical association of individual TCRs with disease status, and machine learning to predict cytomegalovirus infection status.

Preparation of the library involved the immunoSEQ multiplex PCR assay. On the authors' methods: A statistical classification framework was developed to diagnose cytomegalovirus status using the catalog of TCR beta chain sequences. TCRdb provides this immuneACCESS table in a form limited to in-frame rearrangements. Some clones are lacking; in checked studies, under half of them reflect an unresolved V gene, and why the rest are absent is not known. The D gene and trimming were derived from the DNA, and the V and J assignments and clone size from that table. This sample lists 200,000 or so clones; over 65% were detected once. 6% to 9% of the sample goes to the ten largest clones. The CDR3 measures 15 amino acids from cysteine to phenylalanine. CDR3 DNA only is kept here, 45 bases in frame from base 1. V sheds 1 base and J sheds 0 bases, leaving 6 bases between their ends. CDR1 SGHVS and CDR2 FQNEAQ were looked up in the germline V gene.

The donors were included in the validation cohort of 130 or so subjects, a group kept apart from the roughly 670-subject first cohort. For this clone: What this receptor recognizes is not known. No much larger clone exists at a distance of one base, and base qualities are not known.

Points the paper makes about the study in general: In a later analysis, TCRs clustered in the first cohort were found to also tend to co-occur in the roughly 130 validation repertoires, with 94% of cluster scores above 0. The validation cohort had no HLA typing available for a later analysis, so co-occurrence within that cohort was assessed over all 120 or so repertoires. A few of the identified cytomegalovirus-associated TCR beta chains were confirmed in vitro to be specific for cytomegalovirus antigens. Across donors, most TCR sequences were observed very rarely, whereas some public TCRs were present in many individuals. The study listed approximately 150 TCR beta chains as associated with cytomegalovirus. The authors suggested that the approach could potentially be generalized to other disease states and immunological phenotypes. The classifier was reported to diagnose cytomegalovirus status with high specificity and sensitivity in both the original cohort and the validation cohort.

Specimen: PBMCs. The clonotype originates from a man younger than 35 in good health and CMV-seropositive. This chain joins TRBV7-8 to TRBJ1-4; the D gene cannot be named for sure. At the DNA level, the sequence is TGTGCCAGCAGCTTAGGAGGTCCAACTAATGAAAAACTGTTTTTT. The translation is CASSLGGPTNEKLFF.